These 25 T cell receptor beta chains came from one sample sequenced in a study of blood T cell repertoires in COVID-19. Here immunoSEQ multiplex PCR was the method, and the copy in TCRdb shows in-frame clones only, minus some. This table has about 66,000 clones, around 84% appearing once. Sequences were obtained from peripheral blood. These receptors came from a man in his fifties or sixties with active COVID-19.

V and J are TRBV7-9 and TRBJ2-7; 8 bases are shared with TRBD1. The junction had 8 bases not matched to a gene; V was cut back by 8 bases and J by 2 bases. The CDR3 runs 14 residues. Germline values: CDR1 SEHNR, CDR2 FQNEAQ (reference sequence). The DNA for the CDR3 is TGTGCCAGCGCGCGGGGACAGGACCCCTACGAGCAGTACTTC. The encoded protein is CASARGQDPYEQYF.

The chain links TRBV2 to TRBJ1-5, with a weak D call TRBD1 (5 bases). In germline, CDR1 is SNHLY, CDR2 FYNNEI. This CDR3 has 14 residues. V was pared by 4 bases and J by 5 bases, with 12 bases between. Here the CDR3 reads CASSVGRGDQPQHF. CDR3 DNA sequence: TGTGCCAGCAGTGTTGGGAGGGGAGATCAGCCCCAGCATTTT.

The J gene is TRBJ1-3, the V gene TRBV6-1, with TRBD1 matching 10 bases. The CDR3 has 18 amino acids. After removal of 0 bases from V and 4 bases from J, the junction contained 9 bases not matched to a gene. Germline CDR1 reads MNHNS; CDR2 reads SASEGT. CDR3 sequence: CASSEALPGTGAGNTIYF. As DNA, the CDR3 is TGTGCCAGCAGTGAAGCGCTCCCCGGGACAGGGGCAGGAAACACCATATATTTT.

The chain carries TRBV5-1 and TRBJ2-3, with 9 bases fitting TRBD1. V shed 4 bases and J 4 bases; nucleotides not matched to a gene: 7. Germline V gene data show CDR1 as SGHRS and CDR2 as YFSETQ. The CDR3 loop spans 15 amino acids. The CDR3 DNA reads TGCGCCAGCAGCCTACAGGGGGCGGAGGCAGATACGCAGTATTTT. It encodes CASSLQGAEADTQYF.

The chain links TRBV29-1 to TRBJ1-1; the D is unclear. Germline CDR1 SQVTM, CDR2 ANQGSEA. Trimming stripped 7 bases from V and 0 bases from J, with 3 bases between. The CDR3 covers 10 residues. CDR3 amino acids: CSAMNTEAFF. The DNA for the CDR3 is TGCAGCGCCATGAACACTGAAGCTTTCTTT.

This chain joins TRBV10-3 and TRBJ2-1; 8 bases are shared with TRBD1. Germline assignment: CDR1 ENHRY and CDR2 SYGVKD. This CDR3 is built from 13 residues. V shed 5 bases and J 5 bases; nucleotides not matched to a gene: 2. For the CDR3, the DNA is TGTGCCATCAGTATACAGGGGGACAATGAGCAGTTCTTC. The encoded protein is CAISIQGDNEQFF.

J is TRBJ2-2 and V is TRBV12-5, with no clear D. The CDR3 runs 16 residues. The V gene's germline CDR1 is LGHNT and CDR2 FRNRAP. Deletions cut 0 bases from V and 0 bases from J, with 8 bases between. CDR3 protein: CASGLVANSNTGELFF. The DNA for the CDR3 is TGTGCTAGTGGTTTGGTAGCTAATTCGAACACCGGGGAGCTGTTTTTT. Looking up the rest from reference TRBV12-5 and TRBJ2-2 gives the full variable domain: DARVTQTPRHKVTEMGQEVTMRCQPILGHNTVFWYRQTMMQGLELLAYFRNRAPLDDSGMPKDRFSAEMPDATLATLKIQPSEPRDSAVYFCASGLVANSNTGELFFGEGSRLTVL.

The rearrangement joins TRBV4-2 to TRBJ1-4, with D perhaps TRBD1 (6 bases). Germline V gives CDR1 LGHNA, CDR2 YNFKEQ. The V end lost 2 bases, the J end lost 7 bases, and 14 bases lay between the germline ends. This CDR3 region has 15 residues. The CDR3 reads CASSQKDSRGEKLFF. The CDR3 DNA reads TGTGCCAGCAGCCAAAAGGACAGTCGTGGTGAAAAACTGTTTTTT.

The rearrangement joins TRBV19 to TRBJ1-1; TRBD1 matches 10 bases. V lost 5 bases and J lost 4; bases outside the gene matches: 7. In germline, CDR1 is LNHDA, CDR2 SQIVND (reference sequence). The CDR3 runs 15 residues. CDR3 nucleotide sequence: TGTGCCAGTAGTGCCCGACAGGGGGCTTTCACTGAAGCTTTCTTT. Its protein product is CASSARQGAFTEAFF.

This chain joins TRBV5-4 and TRBJ2-7; 7 bases agree with TRBD1. The V and J ends lost 0 bases and 3 bases, in that order; junction bases with no gene match: 3. The germline gives CDR1 SGHNT, CDR2 YYREEE (reference sequence). The CDR3 spans 14 residues. The CDR3 protein is CASSLGGQSYEQYF. Here the CDR3 DNA reads TGTGCCAGCAGCTTGGGGGGACAGAGCTACGAGCAGTACTTC.

The V and J genes are TRBV30 and TRBJ1-2, with 9 positions matching TRBD1. V trimming: 5 bases; J trimming: 7 bases; junction bases outside the gene matches: 8. The CDR3 has 13 residues. Per germline, CDR1 GTSNPN and CDR2 SVGIG (reference sequence). The CDR3 region is CAWEAGQGLGYTF. CDR3 DNA: TGTGCCTGGGAGGCGGGACAGGGACTTGGCTACACCTTC.

The chain recombines TRBV5-1 with TRBJ2-2, with no clear D. The germline V and J ends were trimmed by 2 bases and 8 bases, with 4 bases remaining between them. The CDR3 runs to 11 residues. Germline CDR1 is SGHRS and CDR2 is YFSETQ. CDR3 nucleotide sequence: TGCGCCAGCAGCTTATATGGGGAGCTGTTTTTT. Translating gives CASSLYGELFF.

The V and J genes are TRBV5-4 and TRBJ1-3, with D perhaps matching TRBD1 (6 bases). Trimming cost V 4 bases and J 3 bases, with 11 bases left between them. Germline values: CDR1 SGHNT, CDR2 YYREEE (reference sequence). The length of the CDR3 is 14 residues. This chain's CDR3 is CASSGQPVGNTIYF. CDR3 bases: TGTGCCAGCAGCGGACAGCCTGTTGGAAACACCATATATTTT.

The rearrangement joins TRBV4-1 to TRBJ2-3; 7 bases are shared with TRBD2. The V segment lost 5 bases and the J segment 4 bases; nucleotides outside the gene matches: 18. CDR3 size: 18 residues. CDR1 is MGHRA, CDR2 YSYEKL, per germline. This chain's CDR3 is CASSSEELAGPGSDTQYF. The CDR3 DNA reads as TGCGCCAGCAGCTCAGAGGAATTAGCGGGCCCGGGATCAGATACGCAGTATTTT.

This sequence joins TRBV28 and TRBJ2-7; TRBD2 agrees at 12 bases. V lost 1 base to trimming and J lost 3 bases; unmatched junction nucleotides: 4. The CDR3 covers 16 residues. Germline-derived CDR1 and CDR2 are MDHEN and SYDVKM. This chain's CDR3 is CASSLSGLAGIYEQYV. CDR3 sequence (DNA): TGTGCCAGCAGTTTATCTGGACTAGCGGGAATCTACGAGCAGTACGTC.

The chain recombines TRBV7-2 with TRBJ1-5; D gene uncertain. Trimming shortened V by 2 bases and J by 4 bases, and 9 bases separated the two germline ends. The CDR3 covers 14 residues. The germline V gene has CDR1 SGHTA and CDR2 FQGNSA. CDR3: CASSLSPVNQPQHF. CDR3 DNA sequence: TGTGCCAGCAGCTTAAGCCCGGTTAATCAGCCCCAGCATTTT.

This sequence joins TRBV4-1 and TRBJ1-3; a weak D match, TRBD1 (5 bases). The CDR3 loop spans 18 amino acids. V lost 3 bases and J 2 bases, leaving 20 bases between the germline ends. Germline values: CDR1 MGHRA, CDR2 YSYEKL. CDR3 in DNA: TGCGCCAGCAGCCAGGGGATTCTTCGACAGTCCCCTGGAAACACCATATATTTT. Translation: CASSQGILRQSPGNTIYF.

This rearrangement joins TRBV9 to TRBJ2-3; a weak D match, TRBD2 (7 bases). V lost 3 bases and J 5 bases, leaving 16 bases between the germline ends. Germline V gene data show CDR1 as SGDLS and CDR2 as YYNGEE. The CDR3 runs to 15 residues. In DNA form, the CDR3 reads TGTGCCAGCAGCGCGGGGGGCGGGGCGGGAGATACGCAGTATTTT. Protein: CASSAGGGAGDTQYF.

CDR3 sequence (DNA): TGTGCCAGCAGCTTAGCGGGGCAGGGCTACGAGCAGTACGTC. It yields the protein CASSLAGQGYEQYV. The rearrangement links TRBV7-2 to TRBJ2-7, with D possibly being TRBD1 (5 bases). This CDR3 contains 14 residues. Trimming pared 0 bases from V and 3 bases from J, leaving 9 bases between. Germline-derived CDR1 and CDR2 are SGHTA and FQGNSA.

J is TRBJ1-5 and V is TRBV4-2; no definite D call. The ends were cut back, 0 bases at V and 7 bases at J, with 10 bases in the middle. From germline, CDR1 is LGHNA and CDR2 YNFKEQ. The CDR3 has 14 amino acids. The CDR3 nucleotides are TGTGCCAGCAGCCAAGATCAGCGGGAGCAGCCCCAGCATTTT. Translating it yields CASSQDQREQPQHF.

The CDR3 sequence is CASSSSNRGNSPLHF. CDR3 sequence (DNA): TGTGCCAGCAGTTCATCGAACAGGGGTAATTCACCCCTCCACTTT. V gene TRBV6-5 combines with J gene TRBJ1-6; 7 positions agree with TRBD1. Per the germline V gene, CDR1 is MNHEY and CDR2 is SVGAGI. The CDR3 consists of 15 residues. After removal of 4 bases from V and 6 bases from J, the junction contained 6 bases not matched to a gene.

This clone has a handful of counts. The chain links TRBV7-9 to TRBJ2-1, with 10 bases matching TRBD2. After removal of 5 bases from V and 4 bases from J, the junction contained 5 bases not matched to a gene. The CDR3 spans 15 residues. Germline CDR1 reads SEHNR; CDR2 reads FQNEAQ (reference sequence). The CDR3 nucleotides read TGTGCCAGCAGCGTTACTAGCGGGGTTTACAATGAGCAGTTCTTC. Amino acids: CASSVTSGVYNEQFF.

In DNA form, the CDR3 reads TGTGCCAGCCGGCTAGCGGGAGAGATAGTGCAGTATTTT. Encoded protein: CASRLAGEIVQYF. The chain is built from TRBV7-8 and TRBJ2-3; 10 nucleotides agree with TRBD2. This CDR3 is 13 amino acids long. Per germline, CDR1 SGHVS and CDR2 FQNEAQ. J gave up 11 bases and V 8 bases, and 10 bases lay outside the gene matches. Variable domain in full (rest from reference TRBV7-8 and TRBJ2-3): GAGVSQSPRYKVAKRGQDVALRCDPISGHVSLFWYQQALGQGPEFLTYFQNEAQLDKSGLPSDRFFAERPEGSVSTLKIQRTQQEDSAVYLCASRLAGEIVQYFGPGTRLTVL.

This chain joins TRBV6-5 and TRBJ1-2; unclear D gene. There are 11 residues in the CDR3. Looked up from germline, CDR1 is MNHEY and CDR2 is SVGAGI. The V end lost 6 bases, the J end lost 4 bases, and 6 bases lay between the germline ends. CDR3 DNA sequence: TGTGCCAGCAGCGAGGGCTATGGCTACACCTTC. This translates into CASSEGYGYTF.

The V gene is TRBV6-1, the J gene TRBJ1-5; possibly TRBD1 for D (6 bases). CDR3 length: 14 residues. Trimming stripped 2 bases from V and 6 bases from J, with 11 bases between. From germline, CDR1 is MNHNS and CDR2 SASEGT. The DNA for the CDR3 is TGTGCCAGCAGTGAAACAGGGAAGGGTCAGCCCCAGCATTTT. This sequence encodes CASSETGKGQPQHF.